Sequencing of this TCR beta chain was carried out in a study of cytomegalovirus exposure and HLA in healthy donors. Looking at the study overall: Earlier findings included about 120 million unique TCR beta sequences obtained from 150 million to 200 million T cells.

The study, taken as a whole, reports: Follow-up analysis later connected one missense variant in DCLRE1C with trimming of TCR beta V- and J-genes. A list of about 160 TCR beta chains associated with cytomegalovirus was given. Most TCR sequences showed up rarely, but some public TCRs showed up in many donors.

The PCR used 60 Vbeta and 13 Jbeta primers. Profiling relied on immunoSEQ multiplex PCR, and the TCRdb table lists in-frame clones only, not all of them. The sample consists of over 150,000 clones, 75% to 90% of them appearing once. Note on this clone: What it recognizes is unknown.

Trimming removed 5 bases from V and 4 bases from J, with 12 bases in between. CDR1 and CDR2 (germline): GTSNPN, SVGIG (reference sequence). The CDR3 contains 13 residues. The receptor was isolated from a boy younger than 10 in good health and CMV-seronegative. Material: PBMCs. The rearrangement uses TRBV30 and TRBJ1-5; perhaps TRBD1 as D (5 bases). This CDR3 reads CAWRPKGNQPQHF. CDR3 bases: TGTGCCTGGCGCCCCAAGGGGAATCAGCCCCAGCATTTT.